The 10 T cell receptor beta chains reported below all come from one sample, sequenced in a study of T-cell reconstitution after alpha-beta-depleted transplantation in children. During its preparation, the TCRbeta library received unique molecular identifiers. TCRdb re-derived calls from the PCR reads in MiXCR, one entry per CDR3 protein. Among about 980,000 distinct CDR3 sequences, roughly 29% were seen once, and the ten largest hold roughly 31%. Sample: PBMCs, mostly from graft donor cells, taken 360 days after TCRalphabeta/CD19-depleted stem cell transplant. All receptors derive from a boy younger than two who had a stem cell transplant for SCID, so the T cells may come from the graft donor.

Comment on this clonotype: The junction departs from the called germline gene at one end, perhaps through a read error. The rearrangement joins TRBV6-5 to TRBJ1-3; D gene unclear. The CDR3 runs to 14 residues. Germline lookup yields CDR1 MNHEY and CDR2 SVGAGI. CDR3 in DNA: TGTGCCAGCAGTTACTTACAGAATGGAGACACCATATATTTT. Protein: CASSYLQNGDTIYF.

This rearrangement joins TRBV11-1 to TRBJ2-3, with 9 positions matching TRBD2. Losses at the gene ends were 1 base for V and 1 base for J; bases not matched to a gene: 6. This CDR3 comprises 17 residues. CDR1 and CDR2 from the germline V gene are SGHAT and FQDESV (reference sequence). The chain's CDR3 is CASSLGQSGGRTDTQYF. DNA for the CDR3: TGTGCCAGCAGCTTAGGCCAGAGCGGGGGGCGCACAGATACGCAGTATTTT.

The rearrangement joins TRBV6-2 or TRBV6-3 to TRBJ2-3; tentative D call: TRBD2 (7 bases). The germline V gene has CDR1 MNHEY and CDR2 SVGEGT. This CDR3 region has 17 residues. Trimming left V 2 bases short and J 8 bases short, with 23 bases between. CDR3: CASSYTEAGAPARTQYF. CDR3 sequence (DNA): TGTGCCAGCAGTTACACCGAGGCGGGGGCGCCGGCACGTACGCAGTATTTT.

The chain employs TRBV30 and TRBJ2-1; 7 nucleotides line up with TRBD1. V dropped 1 base and J dropped 11; count of bases not matched to a gene: 2. The CDR3 has 11 residues. CDR1 GTSNPN and CDR2 SVGIG come from the germline V gene (reference sequence). CDR3 bases: TGTGCCTGGAGTGGGGGACAGAAGCAGTTCTTC. Amino acid sequence: CAWSGGQKQFF. Full variable domain (remainder filled in from reference TRBV30 and TRBJ2-1): SQTIHQWPATLVQPVGSPLSLECTVEGTSNPNLYWYRQAAGRGLQLLFYSVGIGQISSEVPQNLSASRPQDRQFILSSKKLLLSDSGFYLCAWSGGQKQFFGPGTRLTVL.

J is TRBJ1-3 and V is TRBV5-1; maybe TRBD1 (5 bases). Trimming took off 0 bases at V and 4 bases at J, with 8 bases between the two ends. CDR3 size: 14 residues. Germline V gene lookup returns CDR1 SGHRS and CDR2 YFSETQ. CDR3 nucleotides: TGCGCCAGCAGCTTGGCAGGGATGGGAAACACCATATATTTT. This encodes CASSLAGMGNTIYF.

The rearrangement joins TRBV6-2 or TRBV6-3 to TRBJ1-5, with D perhaps matching TRBD1 (5 bases). The length of the CDR3 is 15 residues. Germline loops: CDR1 MNHEY, CDR2 SVGEGT. With 6 bases removed from V and 4 bases from J, the gap between germline ends came to 16 bases. CDR3 coding DNA: TGTGCCAGCAGCCCGTTCAGGCAGGGAAATCAGCCCCAGCATTTT. As protein: CASSPFRQGNQPQHF.

The rearrangement uses TRBV7-8 and TRBJ2-2, with 7 nucleotides matching TRBD1. V gave up 2 bases and J gave up 0 bases; unmatched junction bases: 3. Germline V gives CDR1 SGHVS, CDR2 FQNEAQ. The CDR3 has 16 amino acids. CDR3 protein: CASSLKGGTNTGELFF. The CDR3 region has the DNA TGTGCCAGCAGCTTAAAAGGGGGCACGAACACCGGGGAGCTGTTTTTT.

This clonotype was observed a handful of times. The V call is TRBV9, the J call TRBJ2-3, with a weak D call TRBD1 (6 bases). V was cut by 0 bases and J by 2 bases, with 13 bases left in between. The CDR3 is made up of 16 amino acids. Germline lookup yields CDR1 SGDLS and CDR2 YYNGEE. The CDR3 sequence: CASSVGGRGPTDTQYF. The CDR3 DNA follows: TGTGCCAGCAGCGTAGGGGGCAGGGGACCCACAGATACGCAGTATTTT.

The chain employs TRBV5-1 and TRBJ1-5; D is unclear. The CDR3 contains 13 residues. The ends were cut back, 4 bases at V and 1 base at J, with 6 bases in the middle. In germline, CDR1 is SGHRS, CDR2 YFSETQ. The CDR3 sequence: CASSMDSNQPQHF. The CDR3 bases are TGCGCCAGCAGCATGGACAGCAATCAGCCCCAGCATTTT.

Regarding this clonotype: Germline is not matched at one junction end, which may reflect a read error. This chain joins TRBV12-3 or TRBV12-4 and TRBJ2-7; the match to TRBD1 covers 7 bases. The CDR3 is made up of 13 amino acids. CDR3 DNA sequence: TGTCCCAGCAGTTATGGCAGGGGGTACGAGCAGTACTTC. Amino acid sequence: CPSSYGRGYEQYF.